Given below is one TCR beta chain in context. This sample was taken from a study of shared clonotypes between healthy human individuals. Naive CD8 isolation took CD45RO-negative cells positively selected for CCR7 and excluded terminally differentiated effector memory CD45RA+ cells. This table comes from immunoSEQ multiplex PCR, and its TCRdb copy is limited to in-frame clones, with some not included. Counted here are more than 2 million clones, less than 95% occurring once; the ten biggest clones make up around 1.1%. Germline-derived CDR1 and CDR2 are MRHNA and SNTAGT. V dropped 9 bases and J dropped 2; count of bases not matched to a gene: 5. The CDR3 spans 15 residues.

This receptor was taken from a man aged 18 to 29 in good health. J is TRBJ2-3 and V is TRBV6-4, with 13 bases matching TRBD2. The sequenced sample was naive CD8+ T cells sorted from blood. The CDR3 reads CARLAGGHPTDTQYF. As DNA, the CDR3 is TGTGCCAGACTAGCGGGAGGGCACCCCACAGATACGCAGTATTTT.